What follows are 32 T cell receptor beta chains derived from one specimen sequenced in a study of cytomegalovirus exposure and HLA in healthy donors. The study ran its PCR with 60 Vbeta and 13 Jbeta primers. TCRdb's copy holds only in-frame clones and misses some; the assay was immunoSEQ multiplex PCR. This table holds 40,000 to 50,000 clones. What was sequenced was PBMCs. These receptor sequences come from a man younger than 40 in good health and CMV-seronegative.

The chain links TRBV11-2 to TRBJ2-7; D ambiguous. Between the trimmed V and J ends, which lost 0 bases and 6 bases, there was a span of 6 bases. The germline CDR1 and CDR2 sequences are SGHAT and FQNNGV. The CDR3 has 12 amino acids. The chain's CDR3 is CASSLDLSEQYF. The CDR3 DNA reads TGTGCCAGCAGCTTAGATTTGAGCGAGCAGTACTTC.

The chain couples TRBV4-1 to TRBJ2-2; 10 nucleotides line up with TRBD2. The CDR3 contains 20 residues. Germline-derived CDR1 and CDR2 are MGHRA and YSYEKL. The trim removed 0 bases at V and 0 bases at J, leaving 10 bases unmatched. CDR3 sequence (DNA): TGCGCCAGCAGCCAAGATAGCGGGCTAGCGGGAGCCGCGAACACCGGGGAGCTGTTTTTT. Its translation is CASSQDSGLAGAANTGELFF.

This chain links TRBV29-1 with TRBJ2-2; D not certain. V lost 3 bases and J 3 bases, leaving 8 bases between the germline ends. This CDR3 has 13 residues. From germline, CDR1 is SQVTM and CDR2 ANQGSEA. This CDR3 reads CSVEVAHTGELFF. The CDR3 nucleotides are TGCAGCGTTGAGGTAGCTCACACCGGGGAGCTGTTTTTT.

J is TRBJ2-7 and V is TRBV4-3, with 11 bases matching TRBD1. The CDR3 is 15 residues long. V was clipped by 0 bases and J by 3 bases; unmatched bases: 1. Germline lookup yields CDR1 LGHNA and CDR2 YSLEER. Here the CDR3 reads CASSQEGTGGYEQYF. The CDR3 nucleotides are TGCGCCAGCAGCCAAGAAGGGACAGGGGGCTACGAGCAGTACTTC.

The J gene is TRBJ2-7, the V gene TRBV7-8, with 8 positions matching TRBD1. With V trimmed by 3 bases and J by 4 bases, 11 bases remained unmatched. From germline, CDR1 is SGHVS and CDR2 FQNEAQ. There are 16 residues in the CDR3. CDR3 nucleotide sequence: TGTGCCAGCAGCTTTCAGGGACAGGCCTCCCTTTACGAGCAGTACTTC. This encodes CASSFQGQASLYEQYF.

V usage is TRBV30 and J usage is TRBJ1-1; D gene ambiguous. V lost 8 bases and J lost 3, with 16 bases in between. The CDR3 is 13 residues long. In germline, CDR1 is GTSNPN, CDR2 SVGIG (reference sequence). The CDR3 DNA reads as TGTGCCAGACGGAGGAATCGGGACACTGAAGCTTTCTTT. Protein: CARRRNRDTEAFF.

This CDR3 reads CATSAGIGRVYEQYF. The DNA of the CDR3 is TGTGCCACCAGCGCCGGGATCGGGAGGGTCTACGAGCAGTACTTC. J is TRBJ2-7 and V is TRBV15; 8 bases are shared with TRBD2. CDR1 and CDR2 (germline): LNHNV, YYDKDF (reference sequence). Losses at the gene ends were 5 bases for V and 3 bases for J; bases not matched to a gene: 9. The CDR3 is 15 amino acids.

V usage is TRBV7-9 and J usage is TRBJ2-5; 7 nucleotides align to TRBD1. V gave up 4 bases and J gave up 3 bases; unmatched junction bases: 5. The CDR3 is made up of 14 amino acids. The germline CDR1 and CDR2 sequences are SEHNR and FQNEAQ (reference sequence). CDR3 in DNA: TGTGCCAGCAGCTCCAGGACAGGTGAAGAGACCCAGTACTTC. Translation gives CASSSRTGEETQYF.

V usage is TRBV5-1 and J usage is TRBJ2-7; tentatively, D is TRBD1 (5 bases). Trimming pared 4 bases from V and 3 bases from J, leaving 8 bases between. CDR1 is SGHRS and CDR2 is YFSETQ in the germline V gene. This CDR3 has 12 amino acids. The CDR3 region has the DNA TGCGCCAGCAGCACGGACAACTACGAGCAGTACTTC. Amino acid sequence: CASSTDNYEQYF. Variable domain in full (rest from reference TRBV5-1 and TRBJ2-7): KAGVTQTPRYLIKTRGQQVTLSCSPISGHRSVSWYQQTPGQGLQFLFEYFSETQRNKGNFPGRFSGRQFSNSRSEMNVSTLELGDSALYLCASSTDNYEQYFGPGTRLTVT.

The V call is TRBV6-5, the J call TRBJ1-2; 9 bases fit TRBD1. The junction had 6 bases not matched to a gene; V was cut back by 2 bases and J by 5 bases. This CDR3 has 15 amino acids. The germline V gene encodes CDR1 MNHEY and CDR2 SVGAGI. The CDR3 reads CASSYVGTGSYGYTF. The CDR3 nucleotides read TGTGCCAGCAGTTACGTGGGGACAGGGAGTTATGGCTACACCTTC.

The chain uses TRBV7-9 and TRBJ2-7, with 8 bases identical to TRBD2. Per germline, CDR1 SEHNR and CDR2 FQNEAQ (reference sequence). The CDR3 contains 15 residues. V was pared by 1 base and J by 4 bases, with 6 bases of the junction left unmatched. The CDR3 region has the DNA TGTGCCAGCAGCTTAGGGGGGCTAGCGGGTTACGAGCAGTACTTC. Its protein product is CASSLGGLAGYEQYF.

V usage is TRBV5-1 and J usage is TRBJ2-3, with 7 bases lining up with TRBD2. V was clipped by 3 bases and J by 5 bases; unmatched bases: 6. The CDR3 sequence is 14 residues long. Germline V gene sequence: CDR1 SGHRS, CDR2 YFSETQ. DNA for the CDR3: TGCGCCAGCAGCTACGGGCGGGAGCAAGATACGCAGTATTTT. Its translation: CASSYGREQDTQYF.

CDR3 region: CASSQVSLAGPGLDTQYF. The CDR3 DNA reads as TGCGCCAGCAGCCAAGTCAGTTTAGCGGGGCCCGGACTAGATACGCAGTATTTT. V usage is TRBV4-1 and J usage is TRBJ2-3; TRBD2 agrees at 8 bases. CDR3 size: 18 residues. Germline values: CDR1 MGHRA, CDR2 YSYEKL. V shed 1 base and J 5 bases; nucleotides not matched to a gene: 14.

The CDR3 sequence is CASSRTSGIANEQFF. The CDR3 DNA reads TGCGCCAGCAGCCGAACTAGCGGGATTGCCAATGAGCAGTTCTTC. The gene calls are TRBV4-1 and TRBJ2-1, with 10 positions matching TRBD2. The germline gives CDR1 MGHRA, CDR2 YSYEKL. Trimming took 4 bases from V and 6 from J; bases not matched to a gene: 6. CDR3 length equals 15 residues.

The rearrangement uses TRBV30 and TRBJ2-7, with no clear D. The CDR3 has 14 residues. Germline V gene lookup returns CDR1 GTSNPN and CDR2 SVGIG (reference sequence). Trimming took off 0 bases at V and 0 bases at J, with 9 bases between the two ends. CDR3 sequence reads: CAWSVKTNSYEQYF. For the CDR3, the DNA is TGTGCCTGGAGTGTAAAAACTAACTCCTACGAGCAGTACTTC.

The chain has TRBV15 and TRBJ2-3; D gene ambiguous. The V end was cut by 6 bases, the J end by 4 bases, with 17 bases between. Germline loops: CDR1 LNHNV, CDR2 YYDKDF (reference sequence). The CDR3 has 15 amino acids. The CDR3 DNA reads TGTGCCACCAGTGACAAACTTCTCCCCCCAGATACGCAGTATTTT. The encoded protein is CATSDKLLPPDTQYF.

V and J are TRBV18 and TRBJ2-5; 12 nucleotides line up with TRBD2. This CDR3 region has 17 residues. The V gene's germline CDR1 is KGHSH and CDR2 LQKENI. Trimming at V came to 3 bases and at J to 4 bases, leaving 9 bases not matched to a gene. CDR3 residues: CASSPLRLAGESETQYF. The DNA of the CDR3 is TGTGCCAGCTCACCTCTCAGACTAGCGGGAGAGTCAGAGACCCAGTACTTC.

The V gene is TRBV2, the J gene TRBJ2-4; TRBD1 matches 9 bases. In germline, CDR1 is SNHLY, CDR2 FYNNEI. Trimming removed 7 bases from V and 13 bases from J; junction bases left unmatched: 8. CDR3 length equals 12 residues. The CDR3: CASKGEGTGQYF. CDR3 coding DNA: TGTGCCAGCAAGGGTGAGGGGACAGGGCAGTACTTC.

J is TRBJ1-1 and V is TRBV11-2; the match to TRBD1 covers 10 bases. In germline, CDR1 is SGHAT, CDR2 FQNNGV. The CDR3 sequence is 15 residues long. Unmatched junction bases numbered 4, after V lost 1 base and J lost 5 bases. The CDR3, as DNA: TGTGCCAGCAGCTTAGCCGGACAGGGGGGAACTGAAGCTTTCTTT. The encoded protein is CASSLAGQGGTEAFF.

This chain uses TRBV6-5 with TRBJ1-1; D is possibly TRBD1 (6 bases). This CDR3 comprises 13 residues. Trimming shortened V by 8 bases and J by 7 bases, and 17 bases separated the two germline ends. Germline assignment: CDR1 MNHEY and CDR2 SVGAGI. CDR3 nucleotide sequence: TGTGCCAGCCAACGGACAGAGGCTAATGAAGCTTTCTTT. Translation: CASQRTEANEAFF.

J is TRBJ2-7 and V is TRBV7-3; perhaps TRBD2 as D (6 bases). V lost 5 bases, J lost 0 bases, and 11 bases lay in between. The germline V gene has CDR1 SGHTA and CDR2 FQGTGA. The CDR3 totals 14 residues. The CDR3 region has the DNA TGTGCCAGCAGCCTCGACGGGAGCTCCTACGAGCAGTACTTC. It translates to CASSLDGSSYEQYF.

The chain uses TRBV30 and TRBJ1-2; 8 nucleotides line up with TRBD1. The CDR3 is made up of 15 amino acids. Germline V lookup: CDR1 GTSNPN, CDR2 SVGIG (reference sequence). V was clipped by 0 bases and J by 8 bases; unmatched bases: 11. The CDR3 sequence is CAWSVRRDRSRGYTF. CDR3 in DNA: TGTGCCTGGAGTGTACGGCGGGACAGGTCCCGGGGCTACACCTTC.

This rearrangement joins TRBV7-9 to TRBJ1-1; a possible D gene is TRBD1 (6 bases). Trimming took 5 bases from V and 1 from J, leaving 14 bases between them. The CDR3 runs to 15 residues. Germline V lookup: CDR1 SEHNR, CDR2 FQNEAQ (reference sequence). The CDR3 loop is CASSPRDTTNTEAFF. Written as DNA, the CDR3 is TGTGCCAGCAGCCCTAGGGACACGACGAACACTGAAGCTTTCTTT.

The gene calls are TRBV7-2 and TRBJ2-7; no firm D call. This CDR3 comprises 15 residues. Between the trimmed V and J ends, which lost 3 bases and 0 bases, there was a span of 12 bases. Germline V lookup: CDR1 SGHTA, CDR2 FQGNSA. The CDR3 bases are TGTGCCAGCAGCTTGAACGGGTATCTCTCCTACGAGCAGTACTTC. This translates into CASSLNGYLSYEQYF.

The chain links TRBV7-2 to TRBJ1-2, with D perhaps matching TRBD1 (5 bases). Trimming removed 5 bases at V and 5 bases at J, with 9 bases between. Germline V gene sequence: CDR1 SGHTA, CDR2 FQGNSA. The CDR3 is 12 residues long. In DNA form, the CDR3 reads TGTGCCAGCAGCCCGGGACTTTATGGCTACACCTTC. It encodes CASSPGLYGYTF.

The genes are TRBV29-1 and TRBJ1-2; D is unresolved. Trimming took off 4 bases at V and 3 bases at J, with 27 bases between the two ends. CDR3 size: 18 residues. Looked up from germline, CDR1 is SQVTM and CDR2 is ANQGSEA. The CDR3 DNA sequence: TGCAGCGTTGTGGCTAACCCTCGCCCGCGCGGCGAGTACTATGGCTACACCTTC. Protein: CSVVANPRPRGEYYGYTF.

V usage is TRBV6-1 and J usage is TRBJ1-1; a possible D gene is TRBD1 (6 bases). The CDR3 has 13 residues. Per the germline V gene, CDR1 is MNHNS and CDR2 is SASEGT. V lost 5 bases, J lost 3 bases, and 10 bases lay in between. For the CDR3, the DNA is TGTGCCAGCAGTAAACAGGGCGACACTGAAGCTTTCTTT. Protein product: CASSKQGDTEAFF.

This chain connects TRBV30 to TRBJ2-2, with 7 bases that match TRBD2. CDR1 is GTSNPN and CDR2 is SVGIG in the germline V gene (reference sequence). J lost 7 bases, V lost 1 base, and 12 bases had no gene match. This CDR3 has 16 residues. The CDR3 bases are TGTGCCTGGAGTGGTTGGGGGAGGGCCTATGGCGGGGAGCTGTTTTTT. This gives the protein CAWSGWGRAYGGELFF.

Details on this clone: One end of the junction varies from germline; a read error may be responsible. This chain connects TRBV29-1 to TRBJ1-1; possible D gene TRBD1, 6 bases. The CDR3 runs to 14 residues. Germline CDR1 is SQVTM and CDR2 is ANQGSEA. The chain's CDR3 is CSVEVQGMNTEAFF. In nucleotides, the CDR3 is TGCAGCGTGGAAGTACAGGGCATGAACACTGAAGCTTTCTTT.

The V call is TRBV4-3, the J call TRBJ2-3, with 10 bases fitting TRBD2. CDR3 length: 15 residues. The germline CDR1 and CDR2 sequences are LGHNA and YSLEER. V was clipped by 4 bases and J by 2 bases; unmatched bases: 3. The CDR3 nucleotides read TGCGCCAGCAGCCTAGCGGGAGGCCCCACAGATACGCAGTATTTT. It translates to CASSLAGGPTDTQYF.

This chain connects TRBV4-2 to TRBJ2-1; possibly TRBD2 for D (5 bases). From germline, CDR1 is LGHNA and CDR2 YNFKEQ. The CDR3 is 13 residues long. V was trimmed by 9 bases and J by 9 bases, leaving 18 bases between them. Here the CDR3 DNA reads TGTGCCAGTTCCGGGAATAGAAAGGGTGAGCAGTTCTTC. Protein: CASSGNRKGEQFF.

The chain links TRBV15 to TRBJ2-7; 7 bases are a match to TRBD1. The ends lost 6 bases at V and 2 bases at J; junction bases unmatched: 13. The CDR3 is made up of 16 amino acids. Germline CDR1 is LNHNV and CDR2 is YYDKDF (reference sequence). This chain's CDR3 is CATRPLGQTVAYEQYF. The CDR3 region has the DNA TGTGCCACCAGACCCCTGGGACAGACTGTCGCCTACGAGCAGTACTTC.